This T cell receptor (beta chain) comes out of a study of T cells in Graves' hyperthyroidism and ophthalmopathy (dated by TCRdb to about 2019). Some background on the complete study: Peripheral blood samples were taken at initial diagnosis, before any treatment was given. Whether ophthalmopathy could be predicted prospectively was tested in an independent validation cohort made up of approximately 19 hyperthyroidism patients plus 17 patients who later progressed to ophthalmopathy. TCR V-J signatures able to tell the groups apart were searched for in a discovery cohort of about a hundred patients, of whom over 40 had Graves' ophthalmopathy and about 60 had stable Graves' hyperthyroidism. Thyroid tissue and blood T-cell repertoires from six Graves' hyperthyroidism patients were also compared in the study. For training and testing, the 100 or so patients in the discovery cohort were randomly divided in a 7:3 ratio. The paper reports TCR Vbeta CDR3 sequencing of 130 to 150 peripheral blood samples: some 41 ophthalmopathy, under 85 hyperthyroidism and 17 progressor patients. After sampling, hyperthyroidism patients received methimazole starting at 30 mg daily, and ophthalmopathy patients received high-dose intravenous methylprednisolone. Beyond this particular receptor, the publication reports: A 13 V-J signature model separated ophthalmopathy from stable hyperthyroidism, with 87.88% sensitivity and just under 84% specificity in cross-validation and 80%/75% in testing. In validation, the model predicted progression to ophthalmopathy with 65% to 71% sensitivity and around 72% specificity, a median of around six months before onset. Most expanded thyroid clonotypes (frequency above 0.001) were also found in blood, which suggests that blood repertoires may mirror thyroid immune responses. No statistical method was used to set the sample size in advance, and investigators knew the group allocation.

The TCR beta CDR3 regions were amplified from the RNA transcripts. The TCR CDR3 was subjected to a first round of RT-PCR using the HTBI primer set and the Qiagen OneStep RT-PCR kit. Libraries were constructed in a second round of multiplex PCR, after which size selection and purification were carried out. The libraries were sequenced on an Illumina HiSeq2000 using paired-end 100 bp reads. As for the authors' bioinformatics: SOAPnuke was used to process the raw data, removing reads that contained adapters or uncalled bases, had a mean Phred below 15, or lacked an exact match to the constant primer or identifier. COPE v1.2.5 was used to merge high-quality paired reads, and clonotypes were defined as unique nucleotide sequences. Clonotypes were aligned to IMGT TRBV, TRBD and TRBJ reference segments using MiTCR v1.1. Only V-J combinations with frequency above 0.0001, covering roughly 99% of repertoires, were analysed. The TCS score was defined as the ratio of F50 (clonal expansion) to E x V (chaos), calculated using BLOSUM62-based TCRdist between CDR3 peptides within each V-J. Welch's t-statistics and random forest reduced approximately 520 V-J features to 13, which were used in a naive Bayes classifier (R e1071). The public reads were reanalyzed by TCRdb: fastp trimming at Q25, MiXCR alignment, in-frame beta chains only. Records with the same CDR3 protein are collapsed into one entry carrying the most frequent genes and DNA. TCRdb's processing, not the authors', yielded these V and J calls. Across this sample there are approximately 420,000 distinct CDR3 sequences, with around 14% seen only once. The ten most abundant clones make up about 33% of the sample.

From cysteine to phenylalanine, the CDR3 is 16 amino acids long. Here the CDR3 DNA is all that survives: 48 bases in frame from base 1. Germline trimming: 6 bases from V, 1 base from J; junction bases outside gene matches: 10. Sequences MNHEY (CDR1) and SVGEGT (CDR2) are obtained from the germline V gene. Stable Graves' hyperthyroidism was defined as the absence of progression to ophthalmopathy over 18 months of follow-up. The hyperthyroidism patients were between 18 and 65 years old and newly diagnosed, with a disease duration of less than 2 months. Exclusion was applied to patients with uncontrolled infections, other autoimmune diseases, pregnancy or lactation. Clinical symptoms, serum thyroxine and TRAb, thyroid ultrasound, and orbital computed tomography formed the basis for the diagnoses. PBMCs were isolated from 10 ml of fresh peripheral blood by Ficoll-Paque density gradient centrifugation. Total RNA was extracted using Trizol reagent, and RNA quality was assessed on an Agilent 2100 Bioanalyzer.

Of note for this clonotype: Its recognized antigen is unknown. No base quality information exists; no much larger clone differs at one position.

What was sequenced was blood. The chain links TRBV6-2 or TRBV6-3 with TRBJ2-5, with 8 bases matching TRBD2. The origin of this receptor is a woman in her 30s with Graves' hyperthyroidism. The DNA reads TGTGCCAGCAGACTCCCCACTAGCGGCCGCCAAGAGACCCAGTACTTC. Its coded protein is CASRLPTSGRQETQYF.